This T cell receptor beta chain was captured by sequencing in a study of T cells in Graves' hyperthyroidism and ophthalmopathy. Patients having uncontrolled infection, another autoimmune disease, pregnancy or lactation were not included. Germline CDR1 reads SNHLY; CDR2 reads FYNNEI. With 7 bases removed from V and 7 bases from J, the gap between germline ends came to 13 bases. The CDR3 runs 12 residues. The CDR3 regions of TCR beta were amplified from RNA transcripts. TCR CDR3 regions were first amplified by RT-PCR with HTBI primers. Via MiXCR, TCRdb re-called the multiplex PCR reads, giving one row per CDR3 protein. This sample carries fewer than 650,000 distinct CDR3 sequences, 11% to 15% of them seen once, and the ten largest clones take roughly 6.9%. This clonotype was counted at least ten times. What it binds is unknown. The study's findings and limits: Median prediction lead before ophthalmopathy onset was 5 to 7.5 months with the model.

The rearrangement joins TRBV2 to TRBJ1-1; D is undetermined. The material sequenced was blood. The sequence was obtained from a woman aged 18-29 years with Graves' ophthalmopathy. Here the CDR3 reads CASKRLGIEAFF. The CDR3 DNA reads as TGTGCCAGCAAGAGACTTGGGATTGAAGCTTTCTTT.